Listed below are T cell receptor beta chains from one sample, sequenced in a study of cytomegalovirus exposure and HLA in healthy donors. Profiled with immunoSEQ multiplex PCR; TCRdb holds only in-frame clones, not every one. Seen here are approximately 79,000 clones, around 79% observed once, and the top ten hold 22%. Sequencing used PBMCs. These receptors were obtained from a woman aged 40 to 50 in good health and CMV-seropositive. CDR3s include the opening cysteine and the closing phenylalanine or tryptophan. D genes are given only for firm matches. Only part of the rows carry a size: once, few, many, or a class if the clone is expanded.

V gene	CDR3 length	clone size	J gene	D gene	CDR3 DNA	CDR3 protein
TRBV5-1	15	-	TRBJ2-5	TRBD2	TGCGCCAGCAGCTTGGGTGGGAGGGGCCAAGAGACCCAGTACTTC	CASSLGGRGQETQYF
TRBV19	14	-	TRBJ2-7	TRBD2	TGTGCCAGTACCGCGGGGTCGGGGGGAAGCGAGCAGTACTTC	CASTAGSGGSEQYF
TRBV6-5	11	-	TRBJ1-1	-	TGTGCCAGCGGTCGAGACACTGAAGCTTTCTTT	CASGRDTEAFF
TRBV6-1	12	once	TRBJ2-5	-	TGTGCCAGCAGTGGGCACCAAGAGACCCAGTACTTC	CASSGHQETQYF
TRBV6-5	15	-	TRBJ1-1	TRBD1	TGTGCCAGCAGTTCCCACAGGGGCCGCAACCTCGAAGCTTTCTTT	CASSSHRGRNLEAFF
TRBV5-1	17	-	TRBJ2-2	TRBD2	TGCGCCAGCAGCTTGGGCCGGGGGACTAAGAACACCGGGGAGCTGTTTTTT	CASSLGRGTKNTGELFF
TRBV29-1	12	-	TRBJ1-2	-	TGCAGCGTTGAAGTCTATCCGGGTGGCTACACCTTC	CSVEVYPGGYTF
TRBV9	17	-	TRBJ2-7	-	TGTGCCAGCAGCGTAGGGCCGACAGACCGCACCACCTACGAGCAGTACTTC	CASSVGPTDRTTYEQYF
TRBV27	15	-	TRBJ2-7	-	TGTGCCAGCAGCGAAACCGGGACACGCTCCTACGAGCAGTACTTC	CASSETGTRSYEQYF
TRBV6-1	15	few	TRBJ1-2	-	TGTGCCAGCAGTGACCTACCGACAGCTAACTATGGCTACACCTTC	CASSDLPTANYGYTF
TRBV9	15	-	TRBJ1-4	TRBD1	TGTGCCAGCAGCGTAGCCGGGACAGGGGATGAAAAACTGTTTTTT	CASSVAGTGDEKLFF
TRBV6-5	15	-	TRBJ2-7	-	TGTGCCAGCAGTTACCTGGCGGCGGGCTCCTACGAGCAGTACTTC	CASSYLAAGSYEQYF
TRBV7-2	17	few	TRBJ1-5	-	TGTGCCAGCAGCTTAAGCCGCAGTCAGGGTTGGAATCAGCCCCAGCATTTT	CASSLSRSQGWNQPQHF
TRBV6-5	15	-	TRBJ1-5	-	TGTGCCAGCAGGACCGACAGTTATAGCAATCAGCCCCAGCATTTT	CASRTDSYSNQPQHF
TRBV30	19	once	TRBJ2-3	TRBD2	TGTGCCTGGTCCTCCCCCCCGGGACTAGCGGGAGGCCCGGGAGATACGCAGTATTTT	CAWSSPPGLAGGPGDTQYF
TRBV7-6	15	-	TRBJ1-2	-	TGTGCCAGCAGCTTATTCGACGGGGACATCTATGGCTACACCTTC	CASSLFDGDIYGYTF
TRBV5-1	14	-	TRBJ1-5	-	TGCGCCAGCAGCTCTGGGCAGGGTAATCAGCCCCAGCATTTT	CASSSGQGNQPQHF
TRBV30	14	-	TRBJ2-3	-	TGTGCCTGGAGTGTAGGCAGGGGCACAGATACGCAGTATTTT	CAWSVGRGTDTQYF
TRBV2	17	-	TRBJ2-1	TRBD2	TGTGCCAGCAGTGGAACTAGCGGGGGAATTTCGTACAATGAGCAGTTCTTC	CASSGTSGGISYNEQFF
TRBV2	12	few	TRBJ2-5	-	TGTGCCAGCAGAAAAGCCGCGGAGACCCAGTACTTC	CASRKAAETQYF
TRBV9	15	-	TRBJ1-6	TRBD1	TGTGCCAGCAGCGTCACAGGGGTAGTTGGTTCACCCCTCCACTTT	CASSVTGVVGSPLHF
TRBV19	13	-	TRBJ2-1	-	TGTGCCACCCAGGACTACCTGGACAATGAGCAGTTCTTC	CATQDYLDNEQFF
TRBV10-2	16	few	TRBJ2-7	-	TGCGCCAGCAGTGAGCCCGGGGTCTCCTCCTCCTACGAGCAGTACTTC	CASSEPGVSSSYEQYF
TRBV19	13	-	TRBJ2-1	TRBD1	TGTGCCAGTAGGGACAGGGGGACTAGTGAGCAGTTCTTC	CASRDRGTSEQFF
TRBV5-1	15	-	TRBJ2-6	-	TGCGCCAGCGCCCGGGAGCTCTCTGGGGCCAACGTCCTGACTTTC	CASARELSGANVLTF
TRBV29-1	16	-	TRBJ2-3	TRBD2	TGCAGCGTCGAGGGTTGGCGGGAGGGCCGGGCAGATACGCAGTATTTT	CSVEGWREGRADTQYF
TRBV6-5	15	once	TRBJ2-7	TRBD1	TGTGCCAGCAGCCGGACCGGGACAGGAACCTACGAGCAGTACTTC	CASSRTGTGTYEQYF
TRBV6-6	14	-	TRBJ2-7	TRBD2	TGTGCCAGCAGTTTAACTAGCGGAACTTACGAGCAGTACTTC	CASSLTSGTYEQYF
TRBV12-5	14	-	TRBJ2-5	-	TGTGCTAGTGGTCTGCCCCAGGACCAAGAGACCCAGTACTTC	CASGLPQDQETQYF
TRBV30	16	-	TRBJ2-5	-	TGTGCCTGGAGTACCGGAGGCGCGAGGTACCAAGAGACCCAGTACTTC	CAWSTGGARYQETQYF
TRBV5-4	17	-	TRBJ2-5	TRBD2	TGTGCCAGCAGCTTGGCTCGCCAGCGGGGGGGTCTTGAGACCCAGTACTTC	CASSLARQRGGLETQYF
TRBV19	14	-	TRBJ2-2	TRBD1	TGTGCCAGTTTGGACAGGGAGGAGACCGGGGAGCTGTTTTTT	CASLDREETGELFF
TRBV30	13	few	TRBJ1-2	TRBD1	TGTGCCTGGAATCGCAGGGGGGCGAATGGCTACACCTTC	CAWNRRGANGYTF
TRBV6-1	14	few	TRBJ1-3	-	TGTGCCAGCATGTGGCAGGGCTCTGGAAACACCATATATTTT	CASMWQGSGNTIYF
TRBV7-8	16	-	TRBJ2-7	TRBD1	TGTGCCAGCAGCCAGCGTCGGACAGGACCTTCTTACGAGCAGTACTTC	CASSQRRTGPSYEQYF
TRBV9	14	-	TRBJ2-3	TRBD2	TGTGCCAGCAGTCGGGGGGGCATCACAGATACGCAGTATTTT	CASSRGGITDTQYF
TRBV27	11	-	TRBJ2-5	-	TGTGCCAGCAGTCGCGGGGAGACCCAGTACTTC	CASSRGETQYF
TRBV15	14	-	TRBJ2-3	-	TGTGCCACCAGCATATCCCGCGGCACAGATACGCAGTATTTT	CATSISRGTDTQYF
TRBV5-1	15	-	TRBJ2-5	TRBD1	TGCGCCAGCAGCCCGGACAGGGGTCACCAAGAGACCCAGTACTTC	CASSPDRGHQETQYF
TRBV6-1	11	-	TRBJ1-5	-	TGTGCCAGCAGTGACCTTCAGCCCCAGCATTTT	CASSDLQPQHF
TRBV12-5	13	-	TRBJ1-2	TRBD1	TGTGCTAGCGCAAGACAGGGTAACTATGGCTACACCTTC	CASARQGNYGYTF
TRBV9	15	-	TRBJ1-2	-	TGTGCCAGCAGCCCGGTGGGGGGGCGGGGTGATGGCTACACCTTC	CASSPVGGRGDGYTF
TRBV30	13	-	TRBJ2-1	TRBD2	TGTGCCTGGAACGGCGGGAGAACCACTGAGCAGTTCTTC	CAWNGGRTTEQFF
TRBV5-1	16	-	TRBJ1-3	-	TGCGCCAGCAGCTTGGACGCGCTGAGCTCTGGAAACACCATATATTTT	CASSLDALSSGNTIYF
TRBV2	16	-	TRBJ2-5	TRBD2	TGTGCCAGCACCCCCTTTCTAATAGCGGGACAAGAGACCCAGTACTTC	CASTPFLIAGQETQYF
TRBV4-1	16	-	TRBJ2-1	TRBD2	TGCGCCAGCAGCCATCAGGGACTAAGCTCCTACAATGAGCAGTTCTTC	CASSHQGLSSYNEQFF
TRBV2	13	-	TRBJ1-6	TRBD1	TGTGCCAGCCTCACAGGGGTTAATTCACCCCTCCACTTT	CASLTGVNSPLHF
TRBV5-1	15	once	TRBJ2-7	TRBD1	TGCGCCAGCAGCAGCAGACAGGGCGTCTCAAACGAGCAGTACTTC	CASSSRQGVSNEQYF
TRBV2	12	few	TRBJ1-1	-	TGTGCCAGTGCCGGGGGGTGGGCTGAAGCTTTCTTT	CASAGGWAEAFF
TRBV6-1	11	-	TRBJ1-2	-	TGTGCCAGCAGCGCAGTGCCTGGCTACACCTTC	CASSAVPGYTF
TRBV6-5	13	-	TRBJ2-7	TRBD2	TGTGCCAGCAGTCTAGCGGGAGACTACGAGCAGTACTTC	CASSLAGDYEQYF
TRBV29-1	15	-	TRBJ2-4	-	TGCAGCGTTGCGTTGGGGGGGCGCGCCAAAAACATTCAGTACTTC	CSVALGGRAKNIQYF
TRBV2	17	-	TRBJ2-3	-	TGTGCCAGCAGTGATCCGGTCGCATTGACTAGCACAGATACGCAGTATTTT	CASSDPVALTSTDTQYF
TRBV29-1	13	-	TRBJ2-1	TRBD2	TGCAGCTCCCTTTGGGGGGGAAGCAATGAGCAGTTCTTC	CSSLWGGSNEQFF